The TCR beta chain described here comes from a study of cytomegalovirus exposure and HLA in healthy donors. PCR employed 60 Vbeta and 13 Jbeta primers. Sequenced by immunoSEQ multiplex PCR; TCRdb stores in-frame clones only, minus some. The profile shows roughly 150,000 clones, around 73% of them singletons. The sample was PBMCs. This sequence was found in a woman younger than 35 in good health and CMV-seropositive.

CDR3 residues: CASSYSRFDNEQFF. CDR3 nucleotide sequence: TGTGCCAGCAGTTACTCGAGATTTGACAATGAGCAGTTCTTC. The V gene is TRBV6-5, the J gene TRBJ2-1; no clear D gene. The germline V gene has CDR1 MNHEY and CDR2 SVGAGI. The CDR3 consists of 14 residues. V lost 0 bases and J 5 bases, leaving 8 bases between the germline ends.